The present T cell receptor (beta chain) was sequenced within a study of molecular identifiers for immune sequencing clone quantification. This CDR3 spans 14 amino acids. Trimming cost V 3 bases and J 1 base, with 7 bases left between them. Germline CDR1 is LNHDA and CDR2 is SQIVND (reference sequence). TCRdb recomputed calls from the PCR reads with MiXCR, one row per CDR3 protein. The sample has a few hundred thousand distinct CDR3 sequences, roughly a quarter seen once. This clonotype was obtained from a human donor in good health. Some libraries in this study had Jurkat cell RNA spiked in. The chain employs TRBV19 and TRBJ2-1; D not resolved. What was sequenced was naive CD8+ T cells from blood, with Jurkat cell RNA spiked in. The sample's subset: FACS-sorted CD8+CD4-CCR7+CD45RA+ naive T cells. CDR3 sequence reads: CASSIPGSYNEQFF. The CDR3 DNA follows: TGTGCCAGTAGTATTCCCGGATCCTACAATGAGCAGTTCTTC.